This entry features one TCR beta chain sequence. Authors' data handling: Amplification of reference gene primers was used by the study to estimate nucleated cell counts. TCRdb's table, derived via immunoSEQ multiplex PCR, lists solely in-frame clones and lacks some. V, J and clone size reflect that table, while D and trimming were determined from the DNA. The sample records hundreds of thousands of clones, approximately 86% being singletons. The data belong to a study of blood T cell repertoires in COVID-19. For the study at large: Samples representing acute and convalescent COVID-19 were sourced from the United States, Italy and Spain. In each case, the material was cDNA or gDNA derived from T cells, B-cell-depleted T cells, or PBMCs.

This CDR3 comprises 15 residues. Germline trimming cut 6 bases from V and 3 bases from J; bases unmatched to any gene: 6. The germline gives CDR1 SNHLY, CDR2 FYNNEI. The source of this sequence is a human donor in a cohort sampled during active COVID-19. This chain uses TRBV2 with TRBJ2-1; 9 nucleotides agree with TRBD2. The sequencing sample was made of peripheral blood. The CDR3 DNA reads TGTGCCAGCAGAGACACTAGCGGGTACTACAATGAGCAGTTCTTC. Translating gives CASRDTSGYYNEQFF.